The 10 T cell receptor beta chains given below trace back to one sample, sequenced in a study of T cell changes during pregnancy in multiple sclerosis. Assay used: immunoSEQ multiplex PCR; TCRdb lists only in-frame clones, some missing. The sample consists of fewer than 55,000 clones, 85% to 95% of them appearing once. The sequencing sample was made of peripheral blood. The receptors stem from a female donor with multiple sclerosis, enrolled in a pregnancy study.

The chain combines TRBV4-2 with TRBJ1-2, with 10 bases lining up with TRBD1. CDR1 is LGHNA, CDR2 YNFKEQ, per germline. Germline trimming cut 0 bases from V and 8 bases from J; bases unmatched to any gene: 6. The CDR3 is made up of 15 amino acids. The CDR3 bases are TGTGCCAGCAGCCAAGATGACAGGGGGCAAAGAGGCTACACCTTC. It is translated as CASSQDDRGQRGYTF.

The sample holds a few counts of this clone. The CDR3 nucleotides are TGTGCCAGCAGCGGAGGGACTAGCGGGAAGAGCTCCTACGAGCAGTACTTC. Its protein is CASSGGTSGKSSYEQYF. The chain recombines TRBV2 with TRBJ2-7; 13 bases align to TRBD2. The CDR3 length is 17 residues. Germline trimming cut 6 bases from V and 0 bases from J; bases unmatched to any gene: 8. CDR1 is SNHLY, CDR2 FYNNEI, per germline. Filled out from reference TRBV2 and TRBJ2-7, the complete variable domain reads EPEVTQTPSHQVTQMGQEVILRCVPISNHLYFYWYRQILGQKVEFLVSFYNNEISEKSEIFDDQFSVERPDGSNFTLKIRSTKLEDSAMYFCASSGGTSGKSSYEQYFGPGTRLTVT.

This chain uses TRBV7-3 with TRBJ2-3; possibly TRBD2 for D (5 bases). The V end lost 5 bases, the J end lost 6 bases, and 12 bases lay between the germline ends. The CDR3 covers 13 residues. The germline gives CDR1 SGHTA, CDR2 FQGTGA. The chain's CDR3 is CASSAAPGDTQYF. CDR3 nucleotide sequence: TGTGCCAGCAGCGCCGCCCCGGGGGATACGCAGTATTTT. Variable domain in full (rest from reference TRBV7-3 and TRBJ2-3): GAGVSQTPSNKVTEKGKYVELRCDPISGHTALYWYRQSLGQGPEFLIYFQGTGAADDSGLPNDRFFAVRPEGSVSTLKIQRTERGDSAVYLCASSAAPGDTQYFGPGTRLTVL.

This rearrangement joins TRBV4-2 to TRBJ1-1, with D maybe TRBD1 (5 bases). Germline loops: CDR1 LGHNA, CDR2 YNFKEQ. Trimming took off 0 bases at V and 5 bases at J, with 22 bases between the two ends. This CDR3 contains 18 residues. The CDR3 DNA sequence: TGTGCCAGCAGCCAAGAAATTCAAAGGCGTGGGGGAGGGACTGAAGCTTTCTTT. Its protein product is CASSQEIQRRGGGTEAFF.

With regard to this clone: At one end the junction does not follow the germline gene, possibly because of a read error. The same CDR3 is also encoded by other DNA sequences in this sample. The chain is built from TRBV13 and TRBJ1-2, with 7 bases aligning to TRBD1. CDR3 length: 12 residues. Germline CDR1 reads PRHDT; CDR2 reads FYEKMQ (reference sequence). Here the CDR3 DNA reads TGTGCCAGCAGCTTAGAGGGACAGACATCCAGTTTC. Encoded protein: CASSLEGQTSSF.

This chain connects TRBV19 to TRBJ1-2; possible D gene TRBD1, 5 bases. V gave up 5 bases and J gave up 1 base, with 14 bases separating them. This CDR3 comprises 15 residues. CDR1 and CDR2 (germline): LNHDA, SQIVND (reference sequence). The CDR3 sequence: CASSLPPGINYGYTF. The CDR3 region has the DNA TGTGCCAGTAGTCTCCCGCCAGGGATTAACTATGGCTACACCTTC.

The chain recombines TRBV4-2 with TRBJ2-1; 8 bases line up with TRBD2. Germline V CDR1 and CDR2: LGHNA, YNFKEQ. This CDR3 contains 15 residues. V trimming: 1 base; J trimming: 8 bases; junction bases outside the gene matches: 7. CDR3: CASSQGREASDEQFF. CDR3 nucleotides: TGTGCCAGCAGCCAAGGGCGGGAGGCATCGGATGAGCAGTTCTTC.

The V gene is TRBV29-1, the J gene TRBJ2-7; D perhaps matches TRBD2 (6 bases). This CDR3 spans 13 amino acids. The V gene's germline CDR1 is SQVTM and CDR2 ANQGSEA. Trimming took off 5 bases at V and 0 bases at J, with 11 bases between the two ends. Here the CDR3 DNA reads TGCAGCGTTCTTAGCGGAATCTCCTACGAGCAGTACTTC. It is translated as CSVLSGISYEQYF.

This rearrangement joins TRBV29-1 to TRBJ1-1; TRBD1 matches at 8 bases. Germline CDR1 SQVTM, CDR2 ANQGSEA. The CDR3 extends over 15 amino acids. Trimming cost V 1 base and J 5 bases; bases outside gene matches: 9. Written as DNA, the CDR3 is TGCAGCGTTGAAGGGTGGGACAGGAGGGTTACTGAAGCTTTCTTT. This codes for CSVEGWDRRVTEAFF.

This clone was seen just once. The chain uses TRBV28 and TRBJ2-5, with D possibly TRBD2 on 5 matching bases. The CDR3 is 13 amino acids. CDR1 and CDR2 from the germline V gene are MDHEN and SYDVKM. The V gene lost 6 bases and the J gene lost 7 bases, with 15 bases spanning the gap. The CDR3: CASSSGETGTQYF. DNA for the CDR3: TGTGCCAGCAGCTCCGGGGAAACCGGGACCCAGTACTTC. Combining the CDR3 with reference TRBV28 and TRBJ2-5 gives the whole variable domain DVKVTQSSRYLVKRTGEKVFLECVQDMDHENMFWYRQDPGLGLRLIYFSYDVKMKEKGDIPEGYSVSREKKERFSLILESASTNQTSMYLCASSSGETGTQYFGPGTRLLVL.